The entry below gives a single T cell receptor (beta chain) sequence along with its context. Its antigen is not identified. Assay: immunoSEQ multiplex PCR; the TCRdb copy retains only in-frame clones and omits some. The sample gives 13,000 or so clones, less than 85% of which show up once; around two fifths is in the top ten. These data originate in a study of T cell responses to AZD1222 COVID-19 vaccine. Study outcomes and limitations: Within unmutated variant regions lay the reported targets of nearly half of spike-specific TCRs.

The germline V gene has CDR1 SGHRS and CDR2 YFSETQ. The junction had 3 bases not matched to a gene; V was cut back by 4 bases and J by 10 bases. CDR3 length equals 14 residues. The chain uses TRBV5-1 and TRBJ1-6, with 12 nucleotides matching TRBD1. The receptor comes from an adult who received the AZD1222 COVID-19 vaccine. The sample here was peripheral blood, taken 28 days after the second AZD1222 dose. CDR3 nucleotides: TGCGCCAGCAGCGACGGGACAGGGGGCTCACCCCTCCACTTT. Amino acid sequence: CASSDGTGGSPLHF.